Listed below are T cell receptor beta chains from one sample, sequenced in a study of cytomegalovirus exposure and HLA in healthy donors. Assay: immunoSEQ multiplex PCR; the TCRdb copy retains only in-frame clones and omits some. The sample yields over 150,000 clones, 75% to 90% seen once. The specimen sequenced was PBMCs. These receptors came from a human donor in good health. Each CDR3 is given with its conserved first and last residue. D genes are given only for firm matches. A clone size is listed for some rows: how often the clone was seen (once, few, many), or a class if it is expanded.

clone size	V gene	J gene	D gene	CDR3 protein	CDR3 DNA
-	TRBV13	TRBJ2-7	-	CASSPQSSGNYEQYF	TGTGCCAGCAGCCCCCAGTCCAGCGGAAACTACGAGCAGTACTTC
-	TRBV29-1	TRBJ2-3	TRBD1	CSADQGVEKGTDTQYF	TGCAGCGCAGATCAGGGGGTGGAAAAAGGCACAGATACGCAGTATTTT
few	TRBV2	TRBJ2-5	TRBD2	CASSVDAGGSETQYF	TGTGCCAGCAGTGTGGACGCGGGGGGAAGCGAGACCCAGTACTTC
-	TRBV6-5	TRBJ1-1	-	CASSYSWQGEAFF	TGTGCCAGCAGTTACTCCTGGCAGGGTGAAGCTTTCTTT
-	TRBV7-2	TRBJ1-6	TRBD1	CASSLDRTGGNSPLHF	TGTGCCAGCAGCTTAGATAGGACAGGGGGGAATTCACCCCTCCACTTT
-	TRBV6-4	TRBJ2-1	TRBD2	CASRNSGGDGEQFF	TGTGCCAGCAGAAATAGCGGGGGGGACGGTGAGCAGTTCTTC
-	TRBV10-3	TRBJ1-5	-	CAVRKGDDQPQHF	TGTGCCGTCCGGAAGGGAGACGATCAGCCCCAGCATTTT
-	TRBV4-3	TRBJ2-7	-	CASSQGTLDYEQYF	TGCGCCAGCAGCCAGGGGACTCTGGACTACGAGCAGTACTTC
-	TRBV1	TRBJ2-2	-	CTSSPQGSNTGELFF	TGCACCAGCAGTCCCCAGGGTTCGAACACCGGGGAGCTGTTTTTT
once	TRBV11-2	TRBJ1-1	-	CASSLVGDTEAFF	TGTGCCAGCAGCCTAGTAGGGGACACTGAAGCTTTCTTT
-	TRBV6-1	TRBJ2-2	TRBD1	CASNDGTVTGELFF	TGTGCCAGCAACGACGGGACAGTCACCGGGGAGCTGTTTTTT
-	TRBV23-1	TRBJ2-7	-	CASSRPDSRYLYEQYF	TGCGCCAGCAGTCGCCCGGACAGCCGTTATCTCTACGAGCAGTACTTC
-	TRBV7-2	TRBJ2-1	TRBD2	CASNPSGGALNEQFF	TGTGCCAGCAACCCGAGCGGGGGGGCGCTCAATGAGCAGTTCTTC
-	TRBV4-2	TRBJ2-1	TRBD2	CASSQRGGIYEQFF	TGTGCCAGCAGCCAGCGGGGGGGCATTTATGAGCAGTTCTTC
-	TRBV4-1	TRBJ2-1	TRBD1	CASGSGQAYHEQFF	TGCGCCAGCGGATCGGGACAGGCATATCATGAGCAGTTCTTC
few	TRBV6-1	TRBJ1-1	-	CASSDRGVGTEAFF	TGTGCCAGCAGTGACAGGGGTGTGGGCACTGAAGCTTTCTTT
few	TRBV6-4	TRBJ2-3	TRBD2	CASSEQTSGDLDTQYF	TGTGCCAGCAGTGAACAGACTAGCGGGGACCTGGATACGCAGTATTTT
-	TRBV7-6	TRBJ2-5	TRBD2	CASSLVGGGEETQYF	TGTGCCAGCAGCTTAGTTGGCGGGGGGGAAGAGACCCAGTACTTC
once	TRBV2	TRBJ2-7	TRBD1	CASNGQGTYEQYF	TGTGCCAGCAACGGACAGGGGACCTACGAGCAGTACTTC
-	TRBV19	TRBJ1-2	TRBD1	CASSTTGDRGYTF	TGTGCCAGTAGTACGACAGGGGATCGAGGCTACACCTTC
-	TRBV7-6	TRBJ1-5	TRBD1	CASSLRPGQGIYSNQPQHF	TGTGCCAGCAGCTTAAGACCGGGACAGGGGATTTATAGCAATCAGCCCCAGCATTTT
few	TRBV6-1	TRBJ2-1	TRBD2	CASSGGAGGNNEQFF	TGTGCCAGCAGTGGGGGAGCGGGGGGAAACAATGAGCAGTTCTTC
once	TRBV28	TRBJ1-2	-	CASTHPHILSYTF	TGTGCCAGCACCCATCCCCACATCTTGAGCTACACCTTC
-	TRBV6-6	TRBJ1-1	TRBD1	CASNDWTGMNTEAFF	TGTGCCAGCAACGACTGGACAGGGATGAACACTGAAGCTTTCTTT
-	TRBV25-1	TRBJ2-5	TRBD2	CASSAYSGGSRETQYF	TGTGCCAGCAGTGCTTATAGCGGGGGGTCGAGGGAGACCCAGTACTTC
few	TRBV7-2	TRBJ1-4	-	CASSPREANEKLFF	TGTGCCAGCAGCCCCAGGGAGGCTAATGAAAAACTGTTTTTT
few	TRBV2	TRBJ1-1	-	CASSHARAEAFF	TGTGCCAGCAGCCACGCAAGAGCTGAAGCTTTCTTT